A selection of T cell receptor beta chains follows, all from one sample in a study of a mutant IDH1 vaccine in newly diagnosed glioma. The assay was immunoSEQ multiplex PCR, and TCRdb's table has in-frame clones only and misses some. The profile covers approximately 76,000 clones, with around 90% appearing a single time and approximately 0.6% taken by the ten largest. For these TCRs, the target antigens are not known. The source material was PBMCs, sampled from a glioma patient whose treatment included an IDH1 peptide vaccine. Receptors were obtained from a woman aged 50 to 60 with glioma. CDR3s include the opening cysteine and the closing phenylalanine or tryptophan. A D gene is named only where the DNA matches it firmly. Clone size is stated in some rows and not others, as once, few, many or a class when expanded.

NA | NA | TRBJ2-1 | TRBV11-2 | CASSPEGSGEQFF | TGTGCCAGCAGCCCTGAAGGTTCGGGTGAGCAGTTCTTC
TRBD2 | NA | TRBJ2-7 | TRBV25-1 | CASSPSGGTYEQYF | TGTGCCAGCAGTCCGAGCGGGGGGACCTACGAGCAGTACTTC
NA | NA | TRBJ1-6 | TRBV2 | CASSPQNPYNSPLHF | TGTGCCAGCAGCCCCCAAAATCCGTATAATTCACCCCTCCACTTT
NA | NA | TRBJ2-1 | TRBV27 | CASSPREPLYNEQFF | TGTGCCAGCAGTCCTCGGGAGCCCCTCTACAATGAGCAGTTCTTC
NA | NA | TRBJ2-7 | TRBV5-6 | CASSWGSYEQYF | TGTGCCAGCAGCTGGGGCTCCTACGAGCAGTACTTC
NA | NA | TRBJ2-5 | TRBV2 | CASSVGELKETQYF | TGTGCCAGCAGTGTTGGGGAGTTGAAAGAGACCCAGTACTTC
NA | NA | TRBJ1-2 | TRBV10-2 | CASSEGLGDYGYTF | TGCGCCAGCAGTGAAGGACTTGGGGATTATGGCTACACCTTC
NA | NA | TRBJ2-1 | TRBV28 | CASRKYQSSYNEQFF | TGTGCCAGCAGAAAATATCAGAGCTCCTACAATGAGCAGTTCTTC
NA | NA | TRBJ1-2 | TRBV7-9 | CASRPRAGFTVNGYTF | TGTGCCAGCAGGCCAAGGGCTGGTTTTACAGTAAATGGCTACACCTTC
TRBD2 | NA | TRBJ2-1 | TRBV15 | CATSRGLAGGDNEQFF | TGTGCCACCAGCAGAGGACTAGCGGGAGGCGACAATGAGCAGTTCTTC
TRBD2 | once | TRBJ2-2 | TRBV11-3 | CASSTRTSGRDGELFF | TGTGCCAGCAGCACTCGGACTAGCGGGAGGGACGGGGAGCTGTTTTTT
TRBD1 | NA | TRBJ2-2 | TRBV15 | CATSRLTGGFVPNTGELFF | TGTGCCACCAGCAGACTGACAGGGGGGTTCGTCCCGAACACCGGGGAGCTGTTTTTT
NA | NA | TRBJ2-6 | TRBV6-5 | CASTKIEGANVLTF | TGTGCCAGCACGAAGATAGAGGGGGCCAACGTCCTGACTTTC
NA | NA | TRBJ2-5 | TRBV9 | CASSVRDAPETQYF | TGTGCCAGCAGCGTAAGGGACGCTCCGGAGACCCAGTACTTC
NA | NA | TRBJ1-4 | TRBV28 | CASSLMGLLANEKLFF | TGTGCCAGCAGTTTAATGGGACTACTCGCTAATGAAAAACTGTTTTTT
NA | NA | TRBJ2-1 | TRBV11-2 | CASSLDTGPYNEQFF | TGTGCCAGCAGCTTAGATACAGGGCCCTACAATGAGCAGTTCTTC
TRBD1 | NA | TRBJ1-2 | TRBV29-1 | CSIRGPDGYTF | TGCAGCATCAGGGGGCCGGATGGCTACACCTTC
TRBD2 | once | TRBJ2-1 | TRBV7-9 | CASSVPSGSNNEQFF | TGTGCCAGCAGCGTGCCTAGCGGGAGTAACAATGAGCAGTTCTTC
NA | NA | TRBJ2-3 | TRBV12-5 | CASGLMDTGTDTQYF | TGTGCTAGTGGTTTGATGGATACCGGCACAGATACGCAGTATTTT
TRBD1 | NA | TRBJ1-2 | TRBV4-1 | CASSQALDRGQGYTF | TGCGCCAGCAGCCAAGCACTAGACAGGGGGCAAGGCTACACCTTC
TRBD1 | NA | TRBJ2-3 | TRBV10-1 | CASSDGDRGRADTQYF | TGCGCCAGCAGTGATGGGGACAGGGGGCGCGCAGATACGCAGTATTTT
NA | NA | TRBJ1-2 | TRBV5-4 | CASSPDSLYGYTF | TGTGCCAGCAGCCCCGACAGTCTCTATGGCTACACCTTC
TRBD1 | NA | TRBJ2-1 | TRBV11-2 | CASSVPGGNGIEQFF | TGTGCCAGCAGCGTCCCAGGGGGCAATGGCATTGAGCAGTTCTTC
TRBD1 | NA | TRBJ2-7 | TRBV28 | CASSSGQGVYEQYF | TGTGCCAGCAGTTCGGGACAGGGGGTCTACGAGCAGTACTTC
TRBD1 | once | TRBJ2-1 | TRBV2 | CASKDRVDNEQFF | TGTGCCAGCAAGGACAGGGTCGACAATGAGCAGTTCTTC
TRBD2 | NA | TRBJ2-2 | TRBV27 | CASGGLAGVTRELFF | TGTGCCAGCGGGGGACTAGCGGGAGTCACAAGGGAGCTGTTTTTT
NA | NA | TRBJ2-7 | TRBV7-9 | CASTPRTEQYF | TGTGCCAGCACCCCTAGGACAGAGCAGTACTTC
TRBD2 | NA | TRBJ2-7 | TRBV27 | CASSNPGTSIYEQYF | TGTGCCAGCAGTAACCCCGGGACTAGTATCTACGAGCAGTACTTC
TRBD1 | NA | TRBJ2-5 | TRBV19 | CASSIGTGGWETQYF | TGTGCCAGTAGTATTGGGACAGGGGGATGGGAGACCCAGTACTTC
NA | NA | TRBJ1-1 | TRBV28 | CASRLGFPVTEAFF | TGTGCCAGCAGACTCGGTTTCCCGGTCACTGAAGCTTTCTTT
TRBD2 | few | TRBJ2-2 | TRBV7-2 | CASSSRGLAGFRGTGELFF | TGTGCCAGCAGCTCCAGAGGGCTAGCGGGGTTCCGAGGAACCGGGGAGCTGTTTTTT
NA | NA | TRBJ2-5 | TRBV9 | CASSVDEIKKETQYF | TGTGCCAGCAGCGTAGATGAGATTAAAAAAGAGACCCAGTACTTC
TRBD2 | NA | TRBJ2-3 | TRBV7-9 | CASSPSRGRVTDTQYF | TGTGCCAGCAGCCCTTCTCGGGGGAGGGTAACAGATACGCAGTATTTT
NA | NA | TRBJ2-1 | TRBV11-3 | CASSLVAAPGNEQFF | TGTGCCAGCAGCTTAGTGGCAGCTCCGGGCAATGAGCAGTTCTTC
TRBD2 | few | TRBJ2-7 | TRBV10-3 | CAISGVAGGNYEQYF | TGTGCCATCAGTGGGGTAGCGGGAGGGAATTACGAGCAGTACTTC
TRBD1 | once | TRBJ1-5 | TRBV2 | CASSGTGLARSNQPQHF | TGTGCCAGTTCCGGGACAGGGCTGGCTAGAAGCAATCAGCCCCAGCATTTT
TRBD1 | NA | TRBJ2-4 | TRBV4-1 | CASSHPETGDEGNIQYF | TGCGCCAGCAGCCATCCCGAGACAGGGGACGAGGGAAACATTCAGTACTTC
NA | few | TRBJ1-1 | TRBV4-1 | CASSQRWKDTEAFF | TGCGCCAGCAGCCAGAGGTGGAAGGACACTGAAGCTTTCTTT
NA | NA | TRBJ1-2 | TRBV2 | CASPRGTAYGYTF | TGTGCCTCCCCTCGGGGCACAGCCTATGGCTACACCTTC
TRBD2 | NA | TRBJ2-7 | TRBV5-4 | CASRSSGSYEQYF | TGTGCCAGCAGAAGTAGCGGGAGCTACGAGCAGTACTTC
NA | NA | TRBJ2-2 | TRBV19 | CASSILTVNTGELFF | TGTGCCAGTAGTATCTTGACGGTGAACACCGGGGAGCTGTTTTTT
NA | NA | TRBJ2-7 | TRBV9 | CASSVEPGSSYEQYF | TGTGCCAGCAGCGTAGAACCGGGTAGCTCCTACGAGCAGTACTTC